This T cell receptor (beta chain) was profiled in a study of OX40 agonist ivuxolimab in advanced cancers. Study background: Those enrolled were around 87% male, with a mean age of roughly 62 years and ages from roughly 20 to 90.

Patients who had autoimmune disease history or got systemic immunosuppression were left out. Only in-frame clones appear in the TCRdb table, and some are missing; sequencing was by immunoSEQ multiplex PCR. The sample contains about 95,000 clones, 89% of which appear only once. The V end was cut by 7 bases, the J end by 1 base, with 10 bases between. The CDR3 runs 13 residues. The germline V gene has CDR1 SNHLY and CDR2 FYNNEI. This chain links TRBV2 with TRBJ1-2; a possible D gene is TRBD1 (6 bases). Sequencing was performed on CD4+ or CD8+ T cells sorted from blood, taken in a trial of the OX40 agonist ivuxolimab. This TCR derives from an adult with an advanced solid tumor such as melanoma, head and neck, liver or kidney cancer. CDR3 sequence: CASKGGINYGYTF. The CDR3 DNA is TGTGCCAGCAAAGGGGGGATTAACTATGGCTACACCTTC.